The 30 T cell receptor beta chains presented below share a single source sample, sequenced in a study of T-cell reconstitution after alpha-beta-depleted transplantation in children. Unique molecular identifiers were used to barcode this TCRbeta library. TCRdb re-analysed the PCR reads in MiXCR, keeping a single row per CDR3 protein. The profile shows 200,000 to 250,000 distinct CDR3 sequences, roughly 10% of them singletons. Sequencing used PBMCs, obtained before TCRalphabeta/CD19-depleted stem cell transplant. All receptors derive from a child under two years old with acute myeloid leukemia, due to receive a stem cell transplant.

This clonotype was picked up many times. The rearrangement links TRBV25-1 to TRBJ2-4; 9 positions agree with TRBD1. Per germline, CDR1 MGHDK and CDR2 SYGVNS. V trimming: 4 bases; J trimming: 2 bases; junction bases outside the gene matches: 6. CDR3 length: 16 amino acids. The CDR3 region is CASSATGTGTKNIQYF. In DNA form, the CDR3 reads TGTGCCAGCAGTGCCACCGGGACAGGGACCAAAAACATTCAGTACTTC.

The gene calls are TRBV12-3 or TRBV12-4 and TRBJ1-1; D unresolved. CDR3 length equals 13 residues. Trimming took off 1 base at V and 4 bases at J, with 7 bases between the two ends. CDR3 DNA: TGTGCCAGCAGTTTAGGGGTTCTCACTGAAGCTTTCTTT. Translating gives CASSLGVLTEAFF.

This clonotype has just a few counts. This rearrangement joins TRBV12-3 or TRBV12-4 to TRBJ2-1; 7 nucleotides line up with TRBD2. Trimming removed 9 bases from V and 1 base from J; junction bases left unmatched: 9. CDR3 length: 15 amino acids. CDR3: CASRASGQSYNEQFF. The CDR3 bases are TGTGCCAGTAGGGCTAGCGGCCAATCCTACAATGAGCAGTTCTTC.

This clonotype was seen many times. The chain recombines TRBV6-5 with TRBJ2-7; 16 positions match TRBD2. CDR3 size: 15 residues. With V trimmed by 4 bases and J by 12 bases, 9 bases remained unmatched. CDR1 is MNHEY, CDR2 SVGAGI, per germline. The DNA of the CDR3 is TGTGCCAGCAGTTGGGGCCCGGGACTAGCGGGAGGGGCGTACTTC. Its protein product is CASSWGPGLAGGAYF.

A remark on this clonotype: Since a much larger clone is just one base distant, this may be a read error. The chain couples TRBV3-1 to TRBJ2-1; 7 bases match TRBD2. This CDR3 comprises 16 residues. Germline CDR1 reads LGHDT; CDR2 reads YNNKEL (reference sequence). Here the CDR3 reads CATSRSKRDGGNEQFF. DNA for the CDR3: TGTGCCACCAGCCGATCGAAGCGGGATGGTGGCAATGAGCAGTTCTTC.

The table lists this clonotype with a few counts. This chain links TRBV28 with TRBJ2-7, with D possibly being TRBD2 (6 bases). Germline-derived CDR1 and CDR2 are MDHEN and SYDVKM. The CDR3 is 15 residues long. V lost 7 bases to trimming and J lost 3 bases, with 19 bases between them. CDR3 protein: CASTSLAGLHYEQYF. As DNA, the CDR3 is TGTGCCAGCACCAGCCTCGCGGGGCTTCACTACGAGCAGTACTTC.

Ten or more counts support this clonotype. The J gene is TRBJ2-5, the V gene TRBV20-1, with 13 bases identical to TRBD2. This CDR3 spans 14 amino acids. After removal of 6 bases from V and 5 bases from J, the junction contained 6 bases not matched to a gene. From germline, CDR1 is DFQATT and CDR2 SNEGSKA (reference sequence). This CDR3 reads CSARTSGRVETQYF. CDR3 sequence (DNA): TGCAGTGCCAGGACTAGCGGGAGAGTGGAGACCCAGTACTTC.

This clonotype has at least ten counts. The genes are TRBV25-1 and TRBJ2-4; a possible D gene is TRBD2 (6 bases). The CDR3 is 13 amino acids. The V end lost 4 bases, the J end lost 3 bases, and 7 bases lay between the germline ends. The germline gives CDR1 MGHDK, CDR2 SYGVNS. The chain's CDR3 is CASSGRGKNIQYF. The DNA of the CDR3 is TGTGCCAGCAGTGGGAGGGGCAAAAACATTCAGTACTTC.

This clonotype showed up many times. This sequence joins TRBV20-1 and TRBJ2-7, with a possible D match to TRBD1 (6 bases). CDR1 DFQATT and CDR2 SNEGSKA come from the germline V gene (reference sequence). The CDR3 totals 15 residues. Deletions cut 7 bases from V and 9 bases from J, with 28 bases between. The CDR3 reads CSVEKPAGTTWGQYF. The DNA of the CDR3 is TGCAGTGTTGAAAAGCCAGCCGGGACAACCTGGGGGCAGTACTTC.

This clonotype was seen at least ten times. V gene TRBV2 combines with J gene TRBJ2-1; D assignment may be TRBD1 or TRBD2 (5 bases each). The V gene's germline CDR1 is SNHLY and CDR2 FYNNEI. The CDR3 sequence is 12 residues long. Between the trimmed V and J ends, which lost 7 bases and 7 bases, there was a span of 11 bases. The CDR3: CASNSGLNEQFF. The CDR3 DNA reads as TGTGCCAGCAATTCGGGGCTTAATGAGCAGTTCTTC.

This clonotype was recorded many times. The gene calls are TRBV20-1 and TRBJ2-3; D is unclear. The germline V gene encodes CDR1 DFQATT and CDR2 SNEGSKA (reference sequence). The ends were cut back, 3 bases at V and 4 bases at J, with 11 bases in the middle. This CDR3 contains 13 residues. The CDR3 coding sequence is TGCAGTGCTAGGGCCCGTCTATCAGATACGCAGTATTTT. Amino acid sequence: CSARARLSDTQYF.

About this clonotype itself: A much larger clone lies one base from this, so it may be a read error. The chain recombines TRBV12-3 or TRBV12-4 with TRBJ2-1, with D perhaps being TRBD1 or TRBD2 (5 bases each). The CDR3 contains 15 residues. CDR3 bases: TGTGCCGGCAGCATCGAGGGGTGGGGGTCGGATGAGCAGTTCTTC. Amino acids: CAGSIEGWGSDEQFF.

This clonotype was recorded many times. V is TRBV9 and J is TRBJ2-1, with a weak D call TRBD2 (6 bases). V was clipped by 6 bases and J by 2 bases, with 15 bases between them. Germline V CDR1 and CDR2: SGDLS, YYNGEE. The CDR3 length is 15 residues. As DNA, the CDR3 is TGTGCCAGCACCGGAGGGTCGAGCGCCTACAATGAGCAGTTCTTC. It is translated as CASTGGSSAYNEQFF.

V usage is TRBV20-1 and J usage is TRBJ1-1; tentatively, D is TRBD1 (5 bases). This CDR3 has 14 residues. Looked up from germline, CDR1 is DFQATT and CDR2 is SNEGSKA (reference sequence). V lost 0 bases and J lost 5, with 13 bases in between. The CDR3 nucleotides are TGCAGTGCTAGAGAGAGGCTTAAGGGGACTGAAGCTTTCTTT. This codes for CSARERLKGTEAFF.

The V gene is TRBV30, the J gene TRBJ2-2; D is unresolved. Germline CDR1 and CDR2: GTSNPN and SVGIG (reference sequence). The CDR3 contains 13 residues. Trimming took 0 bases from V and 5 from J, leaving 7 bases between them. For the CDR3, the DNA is TGTGCCTGGAGTGTAAGGTCAACCGGGGAGCTGTTTTTT. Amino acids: CAWSVRSTGELFF.

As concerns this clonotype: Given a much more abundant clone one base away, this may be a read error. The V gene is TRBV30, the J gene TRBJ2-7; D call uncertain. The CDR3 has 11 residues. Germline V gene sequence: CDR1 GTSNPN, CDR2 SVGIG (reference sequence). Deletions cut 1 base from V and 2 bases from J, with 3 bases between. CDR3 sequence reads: CAWSGTYEQYF. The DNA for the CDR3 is TGTGCCTGGAGTGGCACCTACGAGCAGTACTTC.

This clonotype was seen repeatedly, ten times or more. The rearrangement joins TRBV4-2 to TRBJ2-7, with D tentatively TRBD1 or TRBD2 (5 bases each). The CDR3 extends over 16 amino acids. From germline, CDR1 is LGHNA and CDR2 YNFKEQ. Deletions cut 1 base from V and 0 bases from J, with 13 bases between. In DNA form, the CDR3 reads TGTGCCAGCAGCCAAGGCCCACAGGACTTCTCCTACGAGCAGTACTTC. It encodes CASSQGPQDFSYEQYF.

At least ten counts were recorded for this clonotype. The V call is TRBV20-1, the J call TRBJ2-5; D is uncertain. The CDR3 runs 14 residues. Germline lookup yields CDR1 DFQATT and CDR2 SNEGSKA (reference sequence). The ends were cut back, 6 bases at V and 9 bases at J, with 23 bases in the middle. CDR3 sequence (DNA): TGCAGTGCAAGCCGGGTATCTGTTGATGAGGCCCAGTACTTC. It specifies CSASRVSVDEAQYF.

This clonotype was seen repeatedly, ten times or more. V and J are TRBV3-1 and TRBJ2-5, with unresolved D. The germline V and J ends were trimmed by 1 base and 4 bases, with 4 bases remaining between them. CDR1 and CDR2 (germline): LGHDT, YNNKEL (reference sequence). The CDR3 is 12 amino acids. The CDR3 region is CASSQGGETQYF. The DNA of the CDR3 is TGTGCCAGCAGCCAAGGTGGAGAGACCCAGTACTTC.

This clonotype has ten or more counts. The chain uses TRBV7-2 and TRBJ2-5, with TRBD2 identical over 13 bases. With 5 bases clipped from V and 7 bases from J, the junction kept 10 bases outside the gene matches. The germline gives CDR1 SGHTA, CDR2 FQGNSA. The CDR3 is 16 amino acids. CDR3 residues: CASSARGTSGKGTQYF. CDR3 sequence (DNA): TGTGCCAGCAGCGCCCGGGGGACTAGCGGGAAGGGGACCCAGTACTTC. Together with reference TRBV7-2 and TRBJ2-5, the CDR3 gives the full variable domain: GAGVSQSPSNKVTEKGKDVELRCDPISGHTALYWYRQSLGQGLEFLIYFQGNSAPDKSGLPSDRFSAERTGGSVSTLTIQRTQQEDSAVYLCASSARGTSGKGTQYFGPGTRLLVL.

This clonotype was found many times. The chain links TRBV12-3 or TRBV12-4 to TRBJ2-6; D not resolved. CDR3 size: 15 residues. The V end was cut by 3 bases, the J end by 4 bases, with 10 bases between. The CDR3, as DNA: TGTGCCAGCAGTTTTAGGGTTCAGGGGGCCAACGTCCTGACTTTC. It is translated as CASSFRVQGANVLTF.

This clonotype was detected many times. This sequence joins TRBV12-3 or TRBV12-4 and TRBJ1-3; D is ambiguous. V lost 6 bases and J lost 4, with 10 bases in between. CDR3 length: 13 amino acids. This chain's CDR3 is CASSNQRGNTIYF. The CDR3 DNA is TGTGCCAGCAGCAACCAAAGGGGAAACACCATATATTTT.

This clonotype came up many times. The CDR3 here is CASSYRTVEGNTIYF. The CDR3 DNA follows: TGTGCCAGCAGTTACCGGACGGTCGAAGGAAACACCATATATTTT. This chain joins TRBV6-5 and TRBJ1-3; D unclear. Germline V lookup: CDR1 MNHEY, CDR2 SVGAGI. CDR3 size: 15 residues. V was clipped by 2 bases and J by 4 bases, with 12 bases between them.

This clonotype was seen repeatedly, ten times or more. CDR3 sequence: CASSLGRGRTDTQYF. CDR3 sequence (DNA): TGTGCCAGCAGCTTAGGGAGGGGGCGAACAGATACGCAGTATTTT. The chain employs TRBV7-2 and TRBJ2-3, with TRBD1 as a possible D gene (7 bases). Germline loops: CDR1 SGHTA, CDR2 FQGNSA. V was trimmed by 1 base and J by 3 bases, leaving 11 bases between them. The CDR3 runs to 15 residues.

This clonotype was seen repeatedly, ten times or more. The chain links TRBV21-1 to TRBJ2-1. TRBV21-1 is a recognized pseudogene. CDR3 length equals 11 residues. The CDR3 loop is CASSKANEQFF. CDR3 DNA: TGTGCCAGCAGCAAAGCCAATGAGCAGTTCTTC.

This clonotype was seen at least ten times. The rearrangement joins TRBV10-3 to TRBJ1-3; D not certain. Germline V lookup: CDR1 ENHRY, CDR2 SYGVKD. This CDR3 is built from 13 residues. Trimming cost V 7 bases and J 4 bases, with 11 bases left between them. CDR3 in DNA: TGTGCCATCACCCCGCTAGAGGGAAACACCATATATTTT. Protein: CAITPLEGNTIYF.

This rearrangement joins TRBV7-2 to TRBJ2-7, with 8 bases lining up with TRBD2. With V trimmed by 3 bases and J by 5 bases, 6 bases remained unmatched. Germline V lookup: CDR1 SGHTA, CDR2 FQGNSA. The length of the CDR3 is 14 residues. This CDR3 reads CASSFSGSINEQYF. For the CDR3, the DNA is TGTGCCAGCAGCTTCAGCGGGAGTATAAACGAGCAGTACTTC.

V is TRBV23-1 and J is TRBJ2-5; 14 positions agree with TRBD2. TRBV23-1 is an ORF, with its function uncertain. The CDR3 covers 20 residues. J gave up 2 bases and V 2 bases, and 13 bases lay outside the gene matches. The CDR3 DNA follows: TGCGCCAGCAGTCAAGAGGCCACCGGGACTAGCGGGAGTAAACAAGAGACCCAGTACTTC. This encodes CASSQEATGTSGSKQETQYF.

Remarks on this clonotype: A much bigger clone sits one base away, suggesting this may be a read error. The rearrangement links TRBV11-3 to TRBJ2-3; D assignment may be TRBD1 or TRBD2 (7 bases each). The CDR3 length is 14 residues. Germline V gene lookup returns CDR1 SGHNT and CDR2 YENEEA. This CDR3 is CGSSGDRTTDTQYF. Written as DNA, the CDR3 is TGTGGCAGCAGCGGGGACAGAACCACAGATACGCAGTATTTT.

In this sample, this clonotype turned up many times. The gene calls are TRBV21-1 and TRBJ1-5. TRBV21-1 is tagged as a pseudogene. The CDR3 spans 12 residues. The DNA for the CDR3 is TGTGCCAGCAGCAAAGATCCCTCAGCCCAGCATTTT. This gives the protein CASSKDPSAQHF.